The TCR beta chain under discussion was sequenced for a study of shared clonotypes between healthy human individuals. The CDR3 spans 15 residues. Germline assignment: CDR1 SGHRS and CDR2 YFSETQ. Trimming pared 0 bases from V and 6 bases from J, leaving 14 bases between. On this clone: The same CDR3 also results from other DNA sequences found in this sample.

Sequencing was performed with immunoSEQ multiplex PCR; in TCRdb, only in-frame clones are kept and a portion is missing. Among under 2,500,000 clones, approximately 94% were seen once, and the ten largest hold about 0.13%. Input material: naive CD4+ T cells sorted from blood. The subset is: CD45RA+ positively selected. This chain connects TRBV5-1 to TRBJ2-3; no definite D call. The sequence derives from a man younger than 35 in good health. Here the CDR3 DNA reads TGCGCCAGCAGCTTGGCCCCAGGCGTGACGGATACGCAGTATTTT. Translation: CASSLAPGVTDTQYF.